The source of this T cell receptor beta chain is a study of tumor and adjacent non-tumor tissue in lung cancer. About the study: Aged roughly 30 to 76 years, patients included nine to eleven men and about 5 women with stage I to III disease.

RNA was extracted from bulk tissue without any cell sorting. Comment on this clonotype: One junction end disagrees with the germline gene, perhaps due to a read error.

The library came from three nested PCR rounds adapted from ARM-PCR protocols. TCRdb re-called the multiplex PCR reads through MiXCR, storing one row per CDR3 protein. The sample includes under 150,000 distinct CDR3 sequences, around 60% seen only once; the top ten take 18%. The CDR3 is made up of 13 amino acids. Germline V gene sequence: CDR1 SGHAT, CDR2 FQNNGV. This TCR derives from a man aged 60 to 69 with small cell lung cancer. The sequencing sample was made of lung tumor tissue. V gene TRBV11-2 combines with J gene TRBJ2-1, with a possible D match to TRBD1 (6 bases). The DNA for the CDR3 is TGCGCCAGCAGCTTAGAAAGGGGGAATGAGCAGTTCTTC. It specifies CASSLERGNEQFF.